This T cell receptor (beta chain) was obtained from a study of T cell repertoires in cytomegalovirus infection. A few counts support this clonotype. Antigen specificity is unknown. CDR1 is LGHNA and CDR2 is YSLEER in the germline V gene. This CDR3 comprises 16 residues. Trimming took off 1 base at V and 0 bases at J, with 10 bases between the two ends. TCRdb reanalysed the reads using MiXCR and keeps one entry per CDR3 protein. The repertoire consists of approximately 470,000 distinct CDR3 sequences, with roughly 43% occurring once and the leading ten covering 43%. The clonotype comes from a human donor in good health (CMV status not recorded). Some clones in this sample may be carry-over from other donors' samples. This rearrangement joins TRBV4-3 to TRBJ1-3; D unclear. Sequences were derived from cultured PBMCs, sampled from culture after CMV antigen stimulation. The chain's CDR3 is CASSQGPPSSGNTIYF. CDR3 nucleotide sequence: TGCGCCAGCAGCCAAGGCCCACCCAGCTCTGGAAACACCATATATTTT.